The rows below give T cell receptor beta chains drawn from one sample of a study of CD8+ T cells in alopecia areata. Clones were read by immunoSEQ multiplex PCR, and TCRdb kept only the in-frame ones, dropping some. The repertoire includes roughly 150,000 clones, about 53% of them detected once, and around 19% sits in the top ten. Sequenced material: CD8+ T cells sorted from blood, taken at week 0. The receptors were gathered from a human donor with alopecia areata. Both conserved end residues are part of each CDR3.

cdr3_aa: CSAQGADGYTF
j_call: TRBJ1-2
v_call: TRBV20-1

cdr3_aa: CASSLSPEQFF
j_call: TRBJ2-1
v_call: TRBV11-2

cdr3_aa: CAWSVGETQYF
j_call: TRBJ2-5
v_call: TRBV30

cdr3_aa: CASCGRNDRRDTQYF
j_call: TRBJ2-3
v_call: TRBV27

cdr3_aa: CASSHAVWVRPHEQYF
j_call: TRBJ2-7
v_call: TRBV5-4

cdr3_aa: CASSSLYEQFF
j_call: TRBJ2-1
v_call: TRBV13

cdr3_aa: CAGSGGDTDTQYF
j_call: TRBJ2-3
v_call: TRBV30

cdr3_aa: CASSTSRQAVYGYTF
j_call: TRBJ1-2
v_call: TRBV27

cdr3_aa: CASSGGSTNTEAFF
j_call: TRBJ1-1
v_call: TRBV5-6

cdr3_aa: CASSRGGNTEAFF
j_call: TRBJ1-1
v_call: TRBV4-3

cdr3_aa: CASSHQGYEQYF
j_call: TRBJ2-7
v_call: TRBV11-2

cdr3_aa: CAISDPSGGGNQETQYF
j_call: TRBJ2-5
v_call: TRBV10-3

cdr3_aa: CASSLEGTDTQYF
j_call: TRBJ2-3
v_call: TRBV11-3

cdr3_aa: CASKTPLAVQETQYF
j_call: TRBJ2-5
v_call: TRBV5-1

cdr3_aa: CASSYSRATNEKLFF
j_call: TRBJ1-4
v_call: TRBV6-5

cdr3_aa: CASKRELETQYF
j_call: TRBJ2-5
v_call: TRBV6-6

cdr3_aa: CASSTTGRGDYGYTF
j_call: TRBJ1-2
v_call: TRBV27

cdr3_aa: CASSLLGGRRYF
j_call: TRBJ2-3
v_call: TRBV4-1

cdr3_aa: CASRDRPMPELFF
j_call: TRBJ2-2
v_call: TRBV5-1

cdr3_aa: CSVLGTEAFF
j_call: TRBJ1-1
v_call: TRBV29-1

cdr3_aa: CASSFGGPEGSYTF
j_call: TRBJ1-2
v_call: TRBV5-1

cdr3_aa: CAWSVKGGQPQHF
j_call: TRBJ1-5
v_call: TRBV30

cdr3_aa: CSDRDSLNYGYTF
j_call: TRBJ1-2
v_call: TRBV29-1

cdr3_aa: CASMSEIEGTQETQYF
j_call: TRBJ2-5
v_call: TRBV7-8